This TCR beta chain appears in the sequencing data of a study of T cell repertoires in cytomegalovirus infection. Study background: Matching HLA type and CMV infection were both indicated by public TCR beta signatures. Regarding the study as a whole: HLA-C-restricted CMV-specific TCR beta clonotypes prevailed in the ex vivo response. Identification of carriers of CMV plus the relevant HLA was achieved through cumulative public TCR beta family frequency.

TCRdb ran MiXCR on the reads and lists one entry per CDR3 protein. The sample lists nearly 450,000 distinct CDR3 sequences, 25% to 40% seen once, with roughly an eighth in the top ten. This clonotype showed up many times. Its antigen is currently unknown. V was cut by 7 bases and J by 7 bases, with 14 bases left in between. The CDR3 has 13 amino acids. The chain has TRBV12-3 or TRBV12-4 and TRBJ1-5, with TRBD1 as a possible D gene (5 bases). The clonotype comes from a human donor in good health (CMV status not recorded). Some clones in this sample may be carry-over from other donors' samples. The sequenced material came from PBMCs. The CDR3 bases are TGTGCCAGCACCATCCACGGGGGGCAGCCCCAGCATTTT. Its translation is CASTIHGGQPQHF.